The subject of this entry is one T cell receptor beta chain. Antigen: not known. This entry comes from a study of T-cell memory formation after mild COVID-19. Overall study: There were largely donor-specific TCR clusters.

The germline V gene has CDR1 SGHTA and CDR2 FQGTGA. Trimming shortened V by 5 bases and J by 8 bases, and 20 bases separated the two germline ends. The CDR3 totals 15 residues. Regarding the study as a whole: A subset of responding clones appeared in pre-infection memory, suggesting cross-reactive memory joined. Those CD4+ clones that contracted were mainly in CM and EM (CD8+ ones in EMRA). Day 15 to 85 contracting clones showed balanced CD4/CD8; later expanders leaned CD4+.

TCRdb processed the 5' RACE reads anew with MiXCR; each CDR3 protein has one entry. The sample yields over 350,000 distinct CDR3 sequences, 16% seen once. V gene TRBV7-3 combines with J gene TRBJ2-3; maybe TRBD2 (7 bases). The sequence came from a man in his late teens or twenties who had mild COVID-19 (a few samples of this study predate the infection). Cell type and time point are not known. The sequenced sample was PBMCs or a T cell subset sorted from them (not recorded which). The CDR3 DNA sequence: TGTGCCAGCAGCCCCCGGGGGGCCGGAGCGGGTACGCAGTATTTT. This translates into CASSPRGAGAGTQYF.